The 5 T cell receptor beta chains given below trace back to one sample, sequenced in a study of T cell changes during pregnancy in multiple sclerosis. TCRdb's copy holds only in-frame clones and misses some; the assay was immunoSEQ multiplex PCR. The sample shows 35,000 to 45,000 clones, roughly 91% of them seen only once. The material was CD4+ T cells from peripheral blood mononuclear cells, obtained in the second trimester of pregnancy. The receptors come from a female donor in good health, enrolled as a control in a pregnancy study.

The V gene is TRBV5-6, the J gene TRBJ2-5; tentative D call: TRBD2 (7 bases). CDR3 length: 16 residues. CDR1 is SGHDT and CDR2 is YYEEEE in the germline V gene. Trimming took 0 bases from V and 5 from J, leaving 17 bases between them. The CDR3 reads CASSLERDNRLETQYF. CDR3 coding DNA: TGTGCCAGCAGCTTGGAGCGGGACAACCGGTTGGAGACCCAGTACTTC.

This clone was detected once. This chain links TRBV6-5 with TRBJ2-7; 10 positions match TRBD2. After removal of 2 bases from V and 2 bases from J, the junction contained 6 bases not matched to a gene. This CDR3 spans 16 amino acids. Germline V gives CDR1 MNHEY, CDR2 SVGAGI. As DNA, the CDR3 is TGTGCCAGCAGTTACGCGGCTAGCGGGAGCCCCTACGAGCAGTACTTC. This encodes CASSYAASGSPYEQYF.

This rearrangement joins TRBV6-1 to TRBJ1-6; D unclear. CDR3 length: 17 residues. V was trimmed by 0 bases and J by 0 bases, leaving 9 bases between them. In germline, CDR1 is MNHNS, CDR2 SASEGT. The CDR3 DNA follows: TGTGCCAGCAGTGAAGCGCTAGGGAGCTCCTATAATTCACCCCTCCACTTT. Amino acids: CASSEALGSSYNSPLHF.

This chain joins TRBV21-1 and TRBJ2-7; TRBD2, the table's D call, was not compared with the DNA. TRBV21-1 is labeled a pseudogene. This CDR3 region has 15 residues. CDR3 bases: TGTGCCAGCAGCAAAGATCCCCTACTCTCCTACGAGCAGTACTTC. It yields the protein CASSKDPLLSYEQYF.

V is TRBV7-9 and J is TRBJ2-2, with TRBD2 identical over 8 bases. The germline gives CDR1 SEHNR, CDR2 FQNEAQ (reference sequence). This CDR3 is 18 amino acids long. Trimming cost V 7 bases and J 6 bases; bases outside gene matches: 19. The CDR3 sequence is CASIRRPGGSRDAGELFF. The CDR3 DNA follows: TGTGCCAGCATCAGACGGCCGGGAGGGTCCAGGGATGCCGGGGAGCTGTTTTTT.